This T cell receptor (beta chain) was captured by sequencing in a study of blood T cell repertoires in COVID-19. Whole-study context: Acute and convalescent COVID-19 specimens originated in the United States, Italy and Spain. T cells, B-cell-depleted T cells, or PBMCs provided the cDNA or gDNA that served as material.

CDR1 and CDR2 (germline): MNHEY, SVGAGI. Trimming left V 6 bases short and J 8 bases short, with 14 bases between. This CDR3 has 14 amino acids. In the original analysis: Estimation of nucleated cell counts relied on the amplification of reference gene primers. Assay: immunoSEQ multiplex PCR; the TCRdb copy retains only in-frame clones and omits some. V and J calls and clone size follow that table, whereas D and trimming were derived from the DNA. Of 150,000 to 200,000 clones in the sample, around three quarters are singletons; the top ten hold 7% to 9%. The chain recombines TRBV6-5 with TRBJ1-6; D unresolved. Sequenced sample: peripheral blood. The TCR sequence derives from a man in his 60s with acute or convalescent COVID-19. The CDR3 loop reads CASRRLFGDSPLHF. The CDR3 DNA reads as TGTGCCAGCAGACGGCTTTTCGGGGATTCACCCCTCCACTTT.